This T cell receptor beta chain was documented in a study of PD-L1 blockade in urothelial cancer. For the study at large: Most patients, about 90% of the roughly 29, were males with bladder-origin cancer. Median blood clonality was roughly 0.072, with 86,000 or so unique TCRs.

In the case of this clone: Its antigen is unidentified.

Germline V gene lookup returns CDR1 GTSNPN and CDR2 SVGIG (reference sequence). The CDR3 length is 13 residues. V dropped 5 bases and J dropped 2 bases, with 12 bases sitting between them. Time point reported: peripheral blood 6 weeks after treatment start. Each patient contributed between 1 and 8 total time points of blood mononuclear cells, pretreatment and during treatment. Study observations and caveats: Blood TCR clonality below the median before treatment was a predictor of better survival.

Assay: immunoSEQ multiplex PCR; the TCRdb copy retains only in-frame clones and omits some. The sample holds more than 30,000 clones; about nine tenths are singletons and the top ten take approximately 8.1%. The clonotype was recovered from a man older than 75 with urothelial cancer. The source was PBMCs, collected around atezolizumab (anti-PD-L1) treatment. This chain connects TRBV30 to TRBJ1-2, with D tentatively TRBD1 (5 bases). Here the CDR3 DNA reads TGTGCCTGGGATTATTCAGGGAACTATGGCTACACCTTC. Translating gives CAWDYSGNYGYTF.